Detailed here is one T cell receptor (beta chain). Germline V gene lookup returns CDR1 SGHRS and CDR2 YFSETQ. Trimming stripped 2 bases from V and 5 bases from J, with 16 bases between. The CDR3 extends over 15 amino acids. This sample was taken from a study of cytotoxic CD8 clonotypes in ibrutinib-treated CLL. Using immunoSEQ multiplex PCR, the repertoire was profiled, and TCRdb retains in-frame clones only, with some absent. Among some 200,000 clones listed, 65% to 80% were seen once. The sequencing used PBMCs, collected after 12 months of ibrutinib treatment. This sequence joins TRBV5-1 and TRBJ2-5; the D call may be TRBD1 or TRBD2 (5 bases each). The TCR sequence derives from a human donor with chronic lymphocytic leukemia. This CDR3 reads CASSFRDPWGETQYF. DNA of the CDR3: TGCGCCAGCAGCTTCCGGGACCCCTGGGGCGAGACCCAGTACTTC.